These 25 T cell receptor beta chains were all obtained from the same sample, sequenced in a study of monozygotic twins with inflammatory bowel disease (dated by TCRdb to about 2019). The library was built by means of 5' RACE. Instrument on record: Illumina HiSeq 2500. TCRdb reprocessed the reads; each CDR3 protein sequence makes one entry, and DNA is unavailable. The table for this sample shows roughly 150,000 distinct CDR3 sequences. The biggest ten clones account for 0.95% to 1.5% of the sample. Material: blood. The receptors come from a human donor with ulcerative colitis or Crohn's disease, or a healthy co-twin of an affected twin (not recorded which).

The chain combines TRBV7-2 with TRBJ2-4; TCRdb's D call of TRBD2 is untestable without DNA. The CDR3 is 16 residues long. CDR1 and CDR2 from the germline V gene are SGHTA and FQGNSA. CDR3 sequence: CASSSGVAGWENIQYF. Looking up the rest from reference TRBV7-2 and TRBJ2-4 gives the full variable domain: GAGVSQSPSNKVTEKGKDVELRCDPISGHTALYWYRQSLGQGLEFLIYFQGNSAPDKSGLPSDRFSAERTGGSVSTLTIQRTQQEDSAVYLCASSSGVAGWENIQYFGAGTRLSVL.

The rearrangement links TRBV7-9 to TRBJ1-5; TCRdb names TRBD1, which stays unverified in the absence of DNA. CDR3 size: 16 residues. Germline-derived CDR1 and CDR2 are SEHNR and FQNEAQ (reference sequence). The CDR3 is CASSLDTGPNNQPQHF.

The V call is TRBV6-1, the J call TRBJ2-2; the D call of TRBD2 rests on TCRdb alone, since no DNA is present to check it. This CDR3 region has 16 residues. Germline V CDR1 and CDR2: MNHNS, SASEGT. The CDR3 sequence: CASRRDSLFSTGELFF.

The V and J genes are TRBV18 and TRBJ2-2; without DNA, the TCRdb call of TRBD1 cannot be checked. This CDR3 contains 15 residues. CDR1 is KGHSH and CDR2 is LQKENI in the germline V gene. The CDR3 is CASSYSGSNTGELFF.

CDR3 sequence: CASSLDLGWYAFF. The chain uses TRBV11-2 and TRBJ1-1. The CDR3 loop spans 13 amino acids. Looked up from germline, CDR1 is SGHAT and CDR2 is FQNNGV.

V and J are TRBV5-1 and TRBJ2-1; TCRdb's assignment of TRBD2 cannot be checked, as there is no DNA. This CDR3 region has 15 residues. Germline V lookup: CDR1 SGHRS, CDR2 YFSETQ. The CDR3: CASSLFLAGDNEQFF.

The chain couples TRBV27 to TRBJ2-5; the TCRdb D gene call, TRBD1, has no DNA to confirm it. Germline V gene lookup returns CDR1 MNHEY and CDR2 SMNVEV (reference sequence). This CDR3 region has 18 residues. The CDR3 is CASSLFRGRTGAGETQYF.

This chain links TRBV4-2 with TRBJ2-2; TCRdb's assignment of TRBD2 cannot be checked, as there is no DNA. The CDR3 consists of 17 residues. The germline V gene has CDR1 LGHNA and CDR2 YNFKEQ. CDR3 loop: CAILPRLAETYTGELFF.

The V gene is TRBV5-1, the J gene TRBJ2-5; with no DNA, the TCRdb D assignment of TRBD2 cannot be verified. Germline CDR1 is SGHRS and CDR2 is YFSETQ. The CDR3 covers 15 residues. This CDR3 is CASSLVAGERETQYF.

The CDR3 reads CSAPLGGGGTGELFF. The chain uses TRBV20-1 and TRBJ2-2; with no DNA, the TCRdb D assignment of TRBD2 cannot be verified. The CDR3 totals 15 residues. Germline CDR1 is DFQATT and CDR2 is SNEGSKA (reference sequence).

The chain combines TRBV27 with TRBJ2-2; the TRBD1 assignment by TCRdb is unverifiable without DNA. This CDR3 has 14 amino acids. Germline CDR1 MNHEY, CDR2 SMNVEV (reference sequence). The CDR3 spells CASSLSLQGGELFF.

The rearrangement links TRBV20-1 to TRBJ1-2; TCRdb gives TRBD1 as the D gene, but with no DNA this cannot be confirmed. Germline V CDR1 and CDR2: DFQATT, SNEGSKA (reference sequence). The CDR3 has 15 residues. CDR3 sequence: CSARDPGGTVYGYTF.

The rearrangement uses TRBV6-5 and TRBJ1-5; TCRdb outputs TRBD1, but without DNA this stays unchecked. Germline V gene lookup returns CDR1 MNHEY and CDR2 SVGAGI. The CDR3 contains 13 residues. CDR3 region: CASSSVGTQPQHF.

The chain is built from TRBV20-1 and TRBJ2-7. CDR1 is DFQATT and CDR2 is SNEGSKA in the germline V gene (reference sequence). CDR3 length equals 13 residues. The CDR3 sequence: CSALRLVAYEQYF.

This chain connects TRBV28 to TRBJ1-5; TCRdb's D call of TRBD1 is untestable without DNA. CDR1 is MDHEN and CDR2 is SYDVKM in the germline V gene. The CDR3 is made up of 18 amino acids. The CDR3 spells CASSLFQGQADFNQPQHF.

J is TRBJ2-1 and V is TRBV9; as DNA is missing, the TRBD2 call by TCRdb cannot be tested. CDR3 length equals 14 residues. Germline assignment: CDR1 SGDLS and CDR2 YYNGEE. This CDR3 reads CASSRGRVDNEQFF.

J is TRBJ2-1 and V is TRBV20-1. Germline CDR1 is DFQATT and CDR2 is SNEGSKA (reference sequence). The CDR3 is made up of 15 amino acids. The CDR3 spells CSARDEAHSYNEQFF.

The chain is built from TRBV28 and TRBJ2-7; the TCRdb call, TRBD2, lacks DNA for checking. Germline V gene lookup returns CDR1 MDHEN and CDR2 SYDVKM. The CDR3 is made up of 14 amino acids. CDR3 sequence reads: CASSLAGEAYEQYF.

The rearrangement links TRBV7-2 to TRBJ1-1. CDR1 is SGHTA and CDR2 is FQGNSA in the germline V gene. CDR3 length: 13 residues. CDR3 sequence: CASTNMVGSEAFF.

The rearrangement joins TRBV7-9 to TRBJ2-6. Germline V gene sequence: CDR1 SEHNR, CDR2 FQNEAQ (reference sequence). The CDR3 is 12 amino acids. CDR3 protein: CASSFTVNVLTF. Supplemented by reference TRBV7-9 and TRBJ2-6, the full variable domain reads DTGVSQNPRHKITKRGQNVTFRCDPISEHNRLYWYRQTLGQGPEFLTYFQNEAQLEKSRLLSDRFSAERPKGSFSTLEIQRTEQGDSAMYLCASSFTVNVLTFGAGSRLTVL.

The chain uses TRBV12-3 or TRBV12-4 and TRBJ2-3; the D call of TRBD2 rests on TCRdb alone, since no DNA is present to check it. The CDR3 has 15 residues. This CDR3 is CASSPTSGKTDTQYF.

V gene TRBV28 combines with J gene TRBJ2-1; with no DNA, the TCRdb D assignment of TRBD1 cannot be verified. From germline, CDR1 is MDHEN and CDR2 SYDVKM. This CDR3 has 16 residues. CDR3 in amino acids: CASSSPRDRGLDEQFF.

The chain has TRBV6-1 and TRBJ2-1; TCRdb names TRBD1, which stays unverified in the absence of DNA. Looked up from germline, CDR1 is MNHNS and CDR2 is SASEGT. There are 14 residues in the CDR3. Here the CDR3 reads CASRTGGRYNEQFF.

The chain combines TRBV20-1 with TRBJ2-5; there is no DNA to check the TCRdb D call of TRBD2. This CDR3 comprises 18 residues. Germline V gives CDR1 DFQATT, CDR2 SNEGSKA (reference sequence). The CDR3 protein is CSATPVSGSRDLQETQYF.

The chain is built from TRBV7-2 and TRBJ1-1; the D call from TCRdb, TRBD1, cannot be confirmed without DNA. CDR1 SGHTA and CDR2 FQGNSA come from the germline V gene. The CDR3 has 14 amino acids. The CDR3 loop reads CASSYGTGGTEAFF. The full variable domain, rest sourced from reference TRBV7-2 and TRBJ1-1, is GAGVSQSPSNKVTEKGKDVELRCDPISGHTALYWYRQSLGQGLEFLIYFQGNSAPDKSGLPSDRFSAERTGGSVSTLTIQRTQQEDSAVYLCASSYGTGGTEAFFGQGTRLTVV.